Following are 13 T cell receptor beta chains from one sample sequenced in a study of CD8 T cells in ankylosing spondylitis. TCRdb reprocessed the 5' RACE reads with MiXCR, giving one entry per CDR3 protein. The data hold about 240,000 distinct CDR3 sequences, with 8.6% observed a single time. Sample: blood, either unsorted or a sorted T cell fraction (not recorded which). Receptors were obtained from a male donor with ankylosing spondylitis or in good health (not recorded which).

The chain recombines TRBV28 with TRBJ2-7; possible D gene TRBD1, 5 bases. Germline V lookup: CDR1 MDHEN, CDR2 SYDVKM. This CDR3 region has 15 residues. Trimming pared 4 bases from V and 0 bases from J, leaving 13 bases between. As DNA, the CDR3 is TGTGCCAGCAGTTCCTTGACAGCTCTCTCCTACGAGCAGTACTTC. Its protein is CASSSLTALSYEQYF.

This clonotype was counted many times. The CDR3 loop reads CASSADMYNEQFF. The CDR3, as DNA: TGTGCCAGCAGCGCTGACATGTACAATGAGCAGTTCTTC. The chain combines TRBV9 with TRBJ2-1; D gene ambiguous. V lost 3 bases to trimming and J lost 4 bases, with 8 bases between them. The CDR3 has 13 amino acids. Germline V lookup: CDR1 SGDLS, CDR2 YYNGEE.

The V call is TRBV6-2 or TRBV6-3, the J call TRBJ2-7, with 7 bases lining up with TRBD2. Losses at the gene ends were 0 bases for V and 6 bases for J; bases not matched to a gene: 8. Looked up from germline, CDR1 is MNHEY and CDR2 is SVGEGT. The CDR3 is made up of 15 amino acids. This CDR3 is CASSYSGGVGREQYF. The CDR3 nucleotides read TGTGCCAGCAGTTACTCGGGGGGGGTCGGACGCGAGCAGTACTTC.

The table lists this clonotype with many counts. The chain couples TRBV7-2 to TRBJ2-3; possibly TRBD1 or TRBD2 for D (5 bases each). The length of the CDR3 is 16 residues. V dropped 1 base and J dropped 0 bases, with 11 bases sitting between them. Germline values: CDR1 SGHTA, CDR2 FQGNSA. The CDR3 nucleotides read TGTGCCAGCAGCTTAGAAGGGACGGCAAGCACAGATACGCAGTATTTT. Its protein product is CASSLEGTASTDTQYF. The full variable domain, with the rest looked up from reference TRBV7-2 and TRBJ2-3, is GAGVSQSPSNKVTEKGKDVELRCDPISGHTALYWYRQSLGQGLEFLIYFQGNSAPDKSGLPSDRFSAERTGGSVSTLTIQRTQQEDSAVYLCASSLEGTASTDTQYFGPGTRLTVL.

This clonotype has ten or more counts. The DNA for the CDR3 is TGTGCCAGCAGCCGCTGGACTAGCGGGAGAGAGACCCAGTACTTC. It is translated as CASSRWTSGRETQYF. This chain joins TRBV3-1 and TRBJ2-5; 13 nucleotides agree with TRBD2. CDR1 and CDR2 (germline): LGHDT, YNNKEL (reference sequence). This CDR3 comprises 15 residues. V lost 4 bases to trimming and J lost 4 bases; unmatched junction nucleotides: 3.

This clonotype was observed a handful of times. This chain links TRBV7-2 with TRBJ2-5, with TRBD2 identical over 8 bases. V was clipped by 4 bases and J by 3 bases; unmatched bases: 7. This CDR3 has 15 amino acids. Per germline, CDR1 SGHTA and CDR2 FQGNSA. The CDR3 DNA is TGTGCCAGCAGCTCGGGAGGGGGGGGTAAAGAGACCCAGTACTTC. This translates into CASSSGGGGKETQYF.

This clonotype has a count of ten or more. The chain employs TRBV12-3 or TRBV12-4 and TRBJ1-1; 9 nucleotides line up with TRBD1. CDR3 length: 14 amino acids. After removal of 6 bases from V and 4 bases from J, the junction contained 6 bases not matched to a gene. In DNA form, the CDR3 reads TGTGCCAGCAGCCCTGGGACAGGGAGCACTGAAGCTTTCTTT. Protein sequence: CASSPGTGSTEAFF.

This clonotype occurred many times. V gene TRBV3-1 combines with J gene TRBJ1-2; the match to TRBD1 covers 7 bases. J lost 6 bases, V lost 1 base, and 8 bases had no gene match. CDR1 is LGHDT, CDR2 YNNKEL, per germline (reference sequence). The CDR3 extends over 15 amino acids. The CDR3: CASSQGTGSGNGYTF. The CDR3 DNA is TGTGCCAGCAGCCAAGGGACAGGCAGTGGGAATGGCTACACCTTC.

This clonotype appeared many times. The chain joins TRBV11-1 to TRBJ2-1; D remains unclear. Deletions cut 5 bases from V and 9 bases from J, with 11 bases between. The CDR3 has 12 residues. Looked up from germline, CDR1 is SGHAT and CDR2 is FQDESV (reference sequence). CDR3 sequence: CASSRLVAEQFF. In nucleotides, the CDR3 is TGTGCCAGCAGCCGATTAGTCGCTGAGCAGTTCTTC.

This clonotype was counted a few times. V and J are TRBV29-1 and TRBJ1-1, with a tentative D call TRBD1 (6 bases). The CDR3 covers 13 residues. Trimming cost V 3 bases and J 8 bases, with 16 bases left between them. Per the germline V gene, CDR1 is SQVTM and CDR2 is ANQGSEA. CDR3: CSVERTARTEAFF. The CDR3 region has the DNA TGCAGCGTTGAGAGGACAGCCAGGACAGAAGCTTTCTTT.

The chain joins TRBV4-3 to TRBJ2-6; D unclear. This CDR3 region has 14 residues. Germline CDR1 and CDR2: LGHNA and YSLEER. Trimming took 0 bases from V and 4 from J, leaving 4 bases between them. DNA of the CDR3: TGCGCCAGCAGCCAAGAGGCCGGGGCCAACGTCCTGACTTTC. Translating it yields CASSQEAGANVLTF.

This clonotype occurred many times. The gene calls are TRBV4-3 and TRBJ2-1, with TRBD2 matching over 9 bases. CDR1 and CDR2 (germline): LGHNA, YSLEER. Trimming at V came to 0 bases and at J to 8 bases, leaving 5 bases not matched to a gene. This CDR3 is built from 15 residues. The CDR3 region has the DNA TGCGCCAGCAGCCAAGATCGGCTAGCGGGATATGAGCAGTTCTTC. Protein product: CASSQDRLAGYEQFF.

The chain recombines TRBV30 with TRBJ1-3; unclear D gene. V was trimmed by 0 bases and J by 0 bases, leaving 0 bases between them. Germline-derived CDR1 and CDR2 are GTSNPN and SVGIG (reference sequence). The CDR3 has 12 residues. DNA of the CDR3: TGTGCCTGGAGTGTCTCTGGAAACACCATATATTTT. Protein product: CAWSVSGNTIYF.